This is a list of T cell receptor beta chains from one sample in a study of T cells after yellow fever vaccination. TCRdb recomputed calls from the 5' RACE reads with MiXCR, one row per CDR3 protein. This table holds over 250,000 distinct CDR3 sequences, roughly 3.9% found once. Sequencing used PBMCs, obtained 5 days after the yellow fever booster vaccination. These receptors all stem from a man between 18 and 29 years old who received the YFV17D yellow fever vaccine. CDR3s include the opening cysteine and the closing phenylalanine or tryptophan. Each record gives: D gene, V gene, J gene, clone size, CDR3 DNA, CDR3 protein. A D gene is named only where the DNA matches it firmly. Rows may omit the clone size; those that give it use once, few, many or a size class.

.,TRBV18,TRBJ1-3,.,TGTGCCAGCTCACGAGAGGGGGGAAACACCATATATTTT,CASSREGGNTIYF
.,TRBV9,TRBJ2-5,.,TGTGCCAGCAGTCGCCAACCCTACCAAGAGACCCAGTACTTC,CASSRQPYQETQYF
.,TRBV7-9,TRBJ1-5,.,TGTGCCAGCAGCACGGTGGGAGGGCAGCCCCAGCATTTT,CASSTVGGQPQHF
TRBD2,TRBV9,TRBJ2-5,few,TGTGCCAGCAGCGTAGACCGGGGGGGGCTGGAGACCCAGTACTTC,CASSVDRGGLETQYF
.,TRBV4-1,TRBJ1-3,many,TGCGCCAGCAGCCAAGCGGACAGCTCTGGAAACACCATATATTTT,CASSQADSSGNTIYF
.,TRBV12-3/TRBV12-4,TRBJ1-5,many,TGTGCCAGCAGTTTAGCGACGGATCAGCCCCAGCATTTT,CASSLATDQPQHF
TRBD1,TRBV5-4,TRBJ1-1,many,TGTGCCAGCAGCTTGAACAGGGGCGCGAACACTGAAGCTTTCTTT,CASSLNRGANTEAFF
.,TRBV7-9,TRBJ2-1,once,TGTGCCAGCAGCTTAGGCTCCCCTGAGCAGTTCTTC,CASSLGSPEQFF
.,TRBV19,TRBJ2-7,few,TGTGCCAGTAGTATAGCATCAGGGCCAAGCTCCTACGAGCAGTACTTC,CASSIASGPSSYEQYF
.,TRBV20-1,TRBJ2-2,.,TGCAGTGCCCCTCGACAGTCCGGGGAGCTGTTTTTT,CSAPRQSGELFF
.,TRBV7-6,TRBJ2-3,many,TGTGCCAGCAGCTTGGGGCCAGGCGGGGCCGCCGCGACAGATACGCAGTATTTT,CASSLGPGGAAATDTQYF
.,TRBV7-8,TRBJ2-1,many,TGTGCCAGCAGCTTAGTCCCGCACGACAGGGAGGTCGATGAGCAGTTCTTC,CASSLVPHDREVDEQFF
.,TRBV18,TRBJ2-1,few,TGTGCCAGCTCACCAGGCAGGGTCGTCAACAATGAGCAGTTCTTC,CASSPGRVVNNEQFF
.,TRBV12-3/TRBV12-4,TRBJ2-1,few,TGTGCCAGCAGTTTAAGTGGGGGAAGTAACAATGAGCAGTTCTTC,CASSLSGGSNNEQFF
.,TRBV27,TRBJ1-2,.,TGTGCCAGCAGAGAGGGGGTCTATGGCTACACCTTC,CASREGVYGYTF
TRBD1,TRBV11-2,TRBJ2-7,many,TGTGCCAGCAGCTTTCCGGGACAGTCCTACGAGCAGTACTTC,CASSFPGQSYEQYF
.,TRBV12-3/TRBV12-4,TRBJ2-5,many,TGTGCCAGCAGTTTAGAACGGAAAGAAGAGACCCAGTACTTC,CASSLERKEETQYF
.,TRBV2,TRBJ2-5,many,TGTGCCAGCAATAGCGGGACAGGGGAGACCCAGTACTTC,CASNSGTGETQYF
.,TRBV6-2/TRBV6-3,TRBJ1-1,few,TGTGCCAGCAGTACAGCGGGGGGGAACACTGAAGCTTTCTTT,CASSTAGGNTEAFF
.,TRBV12-3/TRBV12-4,TRBJ1-6,few,TGTGCCAGCGGGGGATTAGGGAGAAACTCACCCCTCCACTTT,CASGGLGRNSPLHF
.,TRBV4-1,TRBJ2-2,few,TGCGCCAGCAGCTCAACTCCGGGACACAACACCGGGGAGCTGTTTTTT,CASSSTPGHNTGELFF
.,TRBV4-3,TRBJ2-2,few,TGCGCCAGCAGTCGTGGGGGACCTTCCGACACCGGGGAGCTGTTTTTT,CASSRGGPSDTGELFF
.,TRBV4-1,TRBJ1-2,few,TGCGCCAGCAGCCAAGATTTCGGGTTAGGCGACGGCTACACCTTC,CASSQDFGLGDGYTF
.,TRBV18,TRBJ1-1,many,TGTGCCAGCTCCACGGGGGAGAACACTGAAGCTTTCTTT,CASSTGENTEAFF
.,TRBV3-1,TRBJ2-3,many,TGTGCCAGCAGCCAAGGCGGGCCCACAGATACGCAGTATTTT,CASSQGGPTDTQYF
.,TRBV12-3/TRBV12-4,TRBJ2-2,few,TGTGCCAGCAGTTTCCCAGGGGTTAACACCGGGGAGCTGTTTTTT,CASSFPGVNTGELFF
.,TRBV20-1,TRBJ2-3,.,TGCAGTGCCCTCGGACCGAGCACAGATACGCAGTATTTT,CSALGPSTDTQYF